A selection of T cell receptor beta chains follows, all from one sample in a study of blood T cells in healthy people across ages. TCRdb re-called the 5' RACE reads with MiXCR, one entry per CDR3 protein. The profile shows roughly 900,000 distinct CDR3 sequences, less than 35% of them singletons. Source material: blood. The source of these receptors is an elderly woman in good health. CDR3s leave out the opening cysteine and the closing phenylalanine or tryptophan.

j_call v_call cdr3_aa
TRBJ2-3 TRBV11-2 ASSLDLSGVTDTQY
TRBJ2-3 TRBV11-2 ASRLRGPGLTDTQY
TRBJ2-7 TRBV2 ASRQQGSSHEQY
TRBJ2-5 TRBV7-2 ASSSQTGTGSPAQY
TRBJ2-2 TRBV28 ASGGGAGKNTGELF
TRBJ2-3 TRBV29-1 SGRLWAEKDTQY
TRBJ2-3 TRBV6-1 ASSERSRPTDTQY
TRBJ1-2 TRBV7-2 ASSWPGQKYGYT
TRBJ2-5 TRBV12-3/TRBV12-4 TSSGQGRRQKTQY
TRBJ1-1 TRBV14 ASSPRALTEAF
TRBJ1-5 TRBV19 ASSIFHGTFNQPQH
TRBJ1-1 TRBV4-3 ASSFTYDTEAF
TRBJ2-7 TRBV5-1 ASSYGQGAYEQY
TRBJ2-5 TRBV20-1 SARGGTETQY
TRBJ2-5 TRBV11-2 ASSLDQRGGRTQY
TRBJ2-3 TRBV7-2 ASRQRGGGTDTQY
TRBJ2-1 TRBV6-2/TRBV6-3 ASSSRVNEQF
TRBJ1-1 TRBV20-1 SASITRGTEAF
TRBJ1-1 TRBV12-3/TRBV12-4 ASRRQGRGSTEAF
TRBJ2-3 TRBV5-4 ASSLGTSGGAGTDTQY
TRBJ2-1 TRBV3-1 ASTSGRGVLGYNEQF
TRBJ2-2 TRBV4-3 ASSQDLWGSGVLTTGELF